Each of the 30 T cell receptor beta chains below was sequenced from the same sample in a study of immune evolution from preneoplasia to lung adenocarcinoma. Generated by immunoSEQ multiplex PCR, the TCRdb table keeps only in-frame clones and is missing some. Here the sample spans thousands of clones, 65% to 80% being singletons. Material: FFPE adjacent normal lung tissue. Every receptor here comes from a donor at least 70 years old with lung adenocarcinoma.

V is TRBV19 and J is TRBJ2-6; the D gene could be TRBD1 or TRBD2 (5 bases each). Germline CDR1 is LNHDA and CDR2 is SQIVND (reference sequence). CDR3 size: 15 residues. The V gene lost 7 bases and the J gene lost 0 bases, with 10 bases spanning the gap. The CDR3 DNA reads as TGTGCCAGTAAAGGGACGGCCTCTGGGGCCAACGTCCTGACTTTC. Its translation: CASKGTASGANVLTF. Variable domain in full (rest from reference TRBV19 and TRBJ2-6): DGGITQSPKYLFRKEGQNVTLSCEQNLNHDAMYWYRQDPGQGLRLIYYSQIVNDFQKGDIAEGYSVSREKKESFPLTVTSAQKNPTAFYLCASKGTASGANVLTFGAGSRLTVL.

The rearrangement links TRBV7-9 to TRBJ2-5, with D maybe TRBD2 (6 bases). The CDR3 runs to 14 residues. The V gene lost 6 bases and the J gene lost 5 bases, with 16 bases spanning the gap. CDR1 and CDR2 (germline): SEHNR, FQNEAQ (reference sequence). The CDR3 DNA reads as TGTGCCAGCAGGGAAAGGACGGAGGGCGAGACCCAGTACTTC. Residues: CASRERTEGETQYF. Combining the CDR3 with reference TRBV7-9 and TRBJ2-5 gives the whole variable domain DTGVSQNPRHKITKRGQNVTFRCDPISEHNRLYWYRQTLGQGPEFLTYFQNEAQLEKSRLLSDRFSAERPKGSFSTLEIQRTEQGDSAMYLCASRERTEGETQYFGPGTRLLVL.

For the CDR3, the DNA is TGTGCCAGCAGCTTGGGCGGCTCCTATGGCTACACCTTC. It is translated as CASSLGGSYGYTF. The J gene is TRBJ1-2, the V gene TRBV5-6; D is uncertain. In germline, CDR1 is SGHDT, CDR2 YYEEEE. V was clipped by 0 bases and J by 4 bases, with 7 bases between them. The CDR3 is made up of 13 amino acids.

The chain combines TRBV29-1 with TRBJ2-1, with 7 bases that match TRBD1. Germline CDR1 reads SQVTM; CDR2 reads ANQGSEA. The J segment lost 6 bases and the V segment lost 4 bases, leaving 9 bases of the junction unmatched. The CDR3 has 14 amino acids. The DNA for the CDR3 is TGCAGCGTTGGGGGGACAGTCCCCTTCAATGAGCAGTTCTTC. Its protein is CSVGGTVPFNEQFF.

This sequence joins TRBV5-1 and TRBJ2-1, with D possibly matching TRBD1 (5 bases). Germline V gives CDR1 SGHRS, CDR2 YFSETQ. Trimming removed 0 bases at V and 5 bases at J, with 9 bases between. This CDR3 region has 14 residues. The CDR3 DNA reads as TGCGCCAGCAGCTTGGTACAGGCCAACAATGAGCAGTTCTTC. Encoded protein: CASSLVQANNEQFF.

This chain links TRBV1 with TRBJ2-1. TRBV1 is flagged as a pseudogene. The CDR3 runs to 8 residues. CDR3: CTMGEQFF. The CDR3 DNA is TGCACCATGGGGGAGCAGTTCTTC.

Judged by abundance, this clone is large. The chain carries TRBV5-6 and TRBJ2-3; D gene uncertain. V was cut by 1 base and J by 3 bases, with 3 bases left in between. CDR1 and CDR2 from the germline V gene are SGHDT and YYEEEE. This CDR3 is built from 12 residues. The CDR3 sequence is CASSLNTDTQYF. As DNA, the CDR3 is TGTGCCAGCAGCTTGAATACAGATACGCAGTATTTT.

This chain uses TRBV30 with TRBJ1-4; tentative D call: TRBD1 (5 bases). The CDR3 runs to 16 residues. CDR1 GTSNPN and CDR2 SVGIG come from the germline V gene (reference sequence). The germline V and J ends were trimmed by 0 bases and 3 bases, with 14 bases remaining between them. CDR3 in DNA: TGTGCCTGGAGTGTGTGGAGGGGAATCGCTAATGAAAAACTGTTTTTT. Amino acids: CAWSVWRGIANEKLFF.

The chain uses TRBV28 and TRBJ1-5; 10 bases agree with TRBD1. This CDR3 region has 17 residues. With V trimmed by 5 bases and J by 8 bases, 15 bases remained unmatched. CDR1 and CDR2 from the germline V gene are MDHEN and SYDVKM. CDR3 bases: TGTGCCAGCAGTACTGGGACAGGGGATCCGGGTAGGGAGCCCCAGCATTTT. This encodes CASSTGTGDPGREPQHF.

The chain links TRBV4-1 to TRBJ2-1, with D possibly TRBD1 on 5 matching bases. The CDR3 contains 13 residues. The V end lost 8 bases, the J end lost 4 bases, and 12 bases lay between the germline ends. From germline, CDR1 is MGHRA and CDR2 YSYEKL. The chain's CDR3 is CASSSDKYNEQFF. Here the CDR3 DNA reads TGCGCCAGCTCCTCGGACAAATACAATGAGCAGTTCTTC.

This clone was counted only a few times. The genes are TRBV10-3 and TRBJ2-5; no definite D call. From germline, CDR1 is ENHRY and CDR2 SYGVKD. Trimming took off 5 bases at V and 5 bases at J, with 18 bases between the two ends. This CDR3 is built from 15 residues. The CDR3 reads CAISKVKDLRETQYF. CDR3 DNA: TGTGCCATCAGTAAAGTCAAGGACCTCAGGGAGACCCAGTACTTC.

This chain links TRBV28 with TRBJ2-4, with 8 bases matching TRBD1. The V gene end was trimmed by 5 bases and the J gene end by 3 bases; junction bases not matched to a gene: 6. This CDR3 is built from 15 residues. The germline V gene has CDR1 MDHEN and CDR2 SYDVKM. CDR3 coding DNA: TGTGCCAGCAGTCGACGGACAGGGAACAAAAACATTCAGTACTTC. This sequence encodes CASSRRTGNKNIQYF.

This clone occurred a few times. This chain joins TRBV5-6 and TRBJ2-1, with 8 bases aligning to TRBD1. CDR1 SGHDT and CDR2 YYEEEE come from the germline V gene. The length of the CDR3 is 15 residues. V lost 4 bases to trimming and J lost 6 bases; unmatched junction nucleotides: 9. CDR3 DNA sequence: TGTGCCAGCAGCCCATTGGACAGGGCTGGCAATGAGCAGTTCTTC. Protein sequence: CASSPLDRAGNEQFF.

Details on this clone: In the same sample, other DNA sequences code for this CDR3. This chain uses TRBV2 with TRBJ1-1, with D unclear. This CDR3 has 11 amino acids. The V end was cut by 7 bases, the J end by 2 bases, with 5 bases between. Germline lookup yields CDR1 SNHLY and CDR2 FYNNEI. The CDR3 nucleotides read TGTGCCAGCACATTCAACACTGAAGCTTTCTTT. It translates to CASTFNTEAFF.

To note about this clone: The junction and the germline gene differ at one end; a read error may be behind it. This chain links TRBV7-7 with TRBJ2-2, with D maybe TRBD1 (6 bases). Germline CDR1 and CDR2: SSHAT and FNYEAQ (reference sequence). This CDR3 spans 16 amino acids. CDR3: CASSSTGTPNTGELFF. The CDR3 bases are TGTGCTAGCAGCTCGACCGGGACACCGAACACCGGGGAGCTGTTTTTT.

The J gene is TRBJ1-4, the V gene TRBV10-3, with 7 bases fitting TRBD1. J gave up 0 bases and V 4 bases, and 5 bases lay outside the gene matches. Germline lookup yields CDR1 ENHRY and CDR2 SYGVKD. The CDR3 consists of 16 residues. CDR3 DNA sequence: TGTGCCATCAGTGCTCGACAGGGAGCAACTAATGAAAAACTGTTTTTT. It yields the protein CAISARQGATNEKLFF.

The chain links TRBV2 to TRBJ1-1; TRBD1 agrees at 7 bases. Germline trimming cut 4 bases from V and 0 bases from J; bases unmatched to any gene: 2. The CDR3 runs to 14 residues. Germline-derived CDR1 and CDR2 are SNHLY and FYNNEI. In DNA, the CDR3 is TGTGCCAGCAGTGCTACAGGGGTGAACACTGAAGCTTTCTTT. Its protein product is CASSATGVNTEAFF.

CDR3 protein: CASSSFGTALNQPQHF. Written as DNA, the CDR3 is TGTGCCAGCAGTTCCTTCGGGACAGCCCTGAATCAGCCCCAGCATTTT. The genes are TRBV28 and TRBJ1-5; 7 bases are shared with TRBD1. The V gene's germline CDR1 is MDHEN and CDR2 SYDVKM. CDR3 length equals 16 residues. V was pared by 4 bases and J by 4 bases, with 10 bases of the junction left unmatched.

This clone was seen only once. The chain joins TRBV11-2 to TRBJ1-2, with D maybe TRBD1 (5 bases). The CDR3 is 15 residues long. Germline V gene data show CDR1 as SGHAT and CDR2 as FQNNGV. V was shortened by 5 bases and J by 1 base, with 14 bases between the two germline ends. The CDR3 sequence is CASSLPRGHNYGYTF. DNA of the CDR3: TGTGCCAGCAGCCTCCCCCGGGGCCATAACTATGGCTACACCTTC.

The rearrangement joins TRBV5-6 to TRBJ2-7; 7 bases fit TRBD2. The CDR3 is made up of 14 amino acids. V lost 2 bases and J lost 1; bases outside the gene matches: 3. Germline V CDR1 and CDR2: SGHDT, YYEEEE. The CDR3 spells CASSFLADSYEQYF. CDR3 sequence (DNA): TGTGCCAGCAGCTTTCTAGCGGATTCCTACGAGCAGTACTTC.

The chain combines TRBV28 with TRBJ1-1; D remains unclear. Trimming took 5 bases from V and 2 from J, leaving 9 bases between them. This CDR3 is built from 13 residues. Germline values: CDR1 MDHEN, CDR2 SYDVKM. The CDR3 region has the DNA TGTGCCAGCAGTCCCGACCTAAACACTGAAGCTTTCTTT. Amino acid sequence: CASSPDLNTEAFF. Using reference TRBV28 and TRBJ1-1 for the parts outside the CDR3, the full variable domain is DVKVTQSSRYLVKRTGEKVFLECVQDMDHENMFWYRQDPGLGLRLIYFSYDVKMKEKGDIPEGYSVSREKKERFSLILESASTNQTSMYLCASSPDLNTEAFFGQGTRLTVV.

The V gene is TRBV5-8, the J gene TRBJ1-1; D might be TRBD1 (5 bases). This CDR3 has 15 residues. Germline-derived CDR1 and CDR2 are SGHTS and YDEGEE. The V end was cut by 3 bases, the J end by 5 bases, with 17 bases between. CDR3 DNA sequence: TGTGCCAGCAGCTACTCAGGGACGGGTGGTACTGAAGCTTTCTTT. This gives the protein CASSYSGTGGTEAFF.

This chain links TRBV7-8 with TRBJ1-5; D unclear. Germline lookup yields CDR1 SGHVS and CDR2 FQNEAQ. This CDR3 comprises 16 residues. V shed 1 base and J shed 3 bases, with 13 bases lying between them. This CDR3 is CASSLGDPHANQPQHF. In nucleotides, the CDR3 is TGTGCCAGCAGCTTAGGGGATCCGCACGCCAATCAGCCCCAGCATTTT.

The genes are TRBV10-3 and TRBJ1-1; D gene unclear. Germline V gives CDR1 ENHRY, CDR2 SYGVKD. V was trimmed by 0 bases and J by 1 base, leaving 3 bases between them. This CDR3 comprises 13 residues. The chain's CDR3 is CAISESENTEAFF. Written as DNA, the CDR3 is TGTGCCATCAGTGAGTCGGAGAACACTGAAGCTTTCTTT.

This clone occurred a few times. This chain joins TRBV2 and TRBJ1-1, with D hard to call. V was pared by 8 bases and J by 0 bases, with 19 bases between. This CDR3 has 16 amino acids. Germline loops: CDR1 SNHLY, CDR2 FYNNEI. CDR3 in amino acids: CASGKLGGQMNTEAFF. As DNA, the CDR3 is TGTGCCAGCGGGAAGTTGGGCGGCCAGATGAACACTGAAGCTTTCTTT.

This sequence joins TRBV27 and TRBJ1-4, with D unclear. Germline V lookup: CDR1 MNHEY, CDR2 SMNVEV (reference sequence). The CDR3 totals 12 residues. The V end lost 8 bases, the J end lost 7 bases, and 11 bases lay between the germline ends. CDR3 amino acids: CASGEYREKLFF. DNA for the CDR3: TGTGCCAGCGGCGAGTATCGTGAAAAACTGTTTTTT.

This clone was observed a few times. J is TRBJ2-7 and V is TRBV10-1; 10 bases agree with TRBD1. CDR1 is WNHNN and CDR2 is SYGVQD in the germline V gene (reference sequence). The junction had 5 bases not matched to a gene; V was cut back by 3 bases and J by 3 bases. This CDR3 is built from 15 residues. CDR3: CASSEGQGVLYEQYF. The CDR3 bases are TGCGCCAGCAGTGAAGGACAGGGGGTTCTCTACGAGCAGTACTTC.

The rearrangement links TRBV15 to TRBJ2-4; D possibly matches TRBD1 or TRBD2 (5 bases each). Germline CDR1 and CDR2: LNHNV and YYDKDF (reference sequence). This CDR3 has 17 amino acids. The V and J ends lost 7 bases and 7 bases respectively, with 26 bases between them. CDR3 in DNA: TGTGCCACCAAAGGGACCTCAGGTGACAAAATTACGAACATTCAGTACTTC. This translates into CATKGTSGDKITNIQYF.

Turning to this clone: The junction departs from the called germline gene at one end, perhaps through a read error. This sequence joins TRBV4-1 and TRBJ1-1; a possible D gene is TRBD1 (5 bases). CDR1 is MGHRA, CDR2 YSYEKL, per germline. The CDR3 contains 17 residues. The CDR3 protein is CASSQASWGTLNTETFF. The CDR3 nucleotides read TGCGCCAGCAGCCAAGCCTCCTGGGGGACTTTGAACACTGAAACTTTCTTT.

The CDR3 is CASSLGLAGAGGQETQYF. The DNA for the CDR3 is TGCGCCAGCAGCCTCGGACTAGCGGGGGCCGGGGGCCAAGAGACCCAGTACTTC. The chain employs TRBV4-1 and TRBJ2-5; 13 bases match TRBD2. Germline-derived CDR1 and CDR2 are MGHRA and YSYEKL. The CDR3 runs to 18 residues. The V segment lost 4 bases and the J segment 1 base; nucleotides outside the gene matches: 9.